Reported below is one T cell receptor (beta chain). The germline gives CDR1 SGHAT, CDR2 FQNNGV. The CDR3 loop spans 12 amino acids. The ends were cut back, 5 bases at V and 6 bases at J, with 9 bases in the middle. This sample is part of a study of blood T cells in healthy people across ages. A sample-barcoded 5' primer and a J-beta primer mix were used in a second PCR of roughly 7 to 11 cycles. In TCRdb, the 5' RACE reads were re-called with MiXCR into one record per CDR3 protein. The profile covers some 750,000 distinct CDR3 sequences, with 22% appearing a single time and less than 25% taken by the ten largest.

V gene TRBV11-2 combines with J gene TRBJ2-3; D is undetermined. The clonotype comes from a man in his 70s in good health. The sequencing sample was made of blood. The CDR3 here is CASSRWIDTQYF. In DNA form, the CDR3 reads TGTGCCAGCAGCCGTTGGATTGATACGCAGTATTTT.